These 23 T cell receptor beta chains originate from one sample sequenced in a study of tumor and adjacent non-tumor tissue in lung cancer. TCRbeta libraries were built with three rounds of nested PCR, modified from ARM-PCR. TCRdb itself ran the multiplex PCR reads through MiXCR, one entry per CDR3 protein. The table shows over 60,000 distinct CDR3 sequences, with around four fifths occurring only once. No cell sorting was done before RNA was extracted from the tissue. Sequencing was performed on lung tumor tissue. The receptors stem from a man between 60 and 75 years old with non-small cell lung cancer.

CDR3 region: CSAGKGARYGYTF. The CDR3 DNA is TGCAGTGCTGGGAAGGGGGCCCGATATGGCTACACCTTC. This chain uses TRBV20-1 with TRBJ1-2, with TRBD1 matching over 7 bases. The germline CDR1 and CDR2 sequences are DFQATT and SNEGSKA (reference sequence). CDR3 length: 13 amino acids. V gave up 5 bases and J gave up 5 bases; unmatched junction bases: 8.

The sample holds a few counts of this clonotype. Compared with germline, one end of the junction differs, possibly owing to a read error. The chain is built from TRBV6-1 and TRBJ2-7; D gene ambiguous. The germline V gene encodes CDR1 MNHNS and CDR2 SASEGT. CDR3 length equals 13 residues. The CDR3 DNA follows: TGTGCCAGCAGTGGAATCAGAGCCTACGAGCAGTATTTC. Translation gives CASSGIRAYEQYF.

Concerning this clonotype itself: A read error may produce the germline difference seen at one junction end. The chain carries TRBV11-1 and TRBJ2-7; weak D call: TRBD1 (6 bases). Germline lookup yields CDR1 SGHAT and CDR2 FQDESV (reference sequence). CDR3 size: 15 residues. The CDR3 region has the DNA TGTGCCAGTAGCGCCCTGGACAGAGGCCAGTACGAGCTGTACTTC. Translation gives CASSALDRGQYELYF.

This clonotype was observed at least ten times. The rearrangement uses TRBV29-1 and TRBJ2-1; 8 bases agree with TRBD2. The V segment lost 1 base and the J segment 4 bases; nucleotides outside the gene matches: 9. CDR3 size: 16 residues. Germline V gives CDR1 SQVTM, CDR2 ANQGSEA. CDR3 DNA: TGCAGCGTTGAAGGGCCGACTAGCGATCCGTACAATGAGCAGTTCTTC. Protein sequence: CSVEGPTSDPYNEQFF.

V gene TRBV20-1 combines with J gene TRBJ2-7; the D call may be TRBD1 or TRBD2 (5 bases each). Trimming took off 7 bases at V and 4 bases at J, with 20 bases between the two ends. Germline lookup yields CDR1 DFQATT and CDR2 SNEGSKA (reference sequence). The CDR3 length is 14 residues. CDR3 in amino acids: CSVAGIGVLYEQYF. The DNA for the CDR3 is TGCAGTGTCGCCGGGATAGGGGTTTTATACGAGCAGTACTTC.

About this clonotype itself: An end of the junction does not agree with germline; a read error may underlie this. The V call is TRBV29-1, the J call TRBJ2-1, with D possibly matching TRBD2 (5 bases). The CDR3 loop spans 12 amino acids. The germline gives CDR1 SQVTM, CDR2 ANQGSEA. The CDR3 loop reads CSIDEGIDKLFF. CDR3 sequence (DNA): TGCAGCATTGATGAGGGCATAGATAAGCTGTTTTTC.

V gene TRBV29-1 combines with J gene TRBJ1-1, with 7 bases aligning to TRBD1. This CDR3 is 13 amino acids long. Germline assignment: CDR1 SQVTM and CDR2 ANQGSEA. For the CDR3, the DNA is TGCAACGTCCCGGCAGGGGGGAACACTGAAGCTTTCTTT. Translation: CNVPAGGNTEAFF.

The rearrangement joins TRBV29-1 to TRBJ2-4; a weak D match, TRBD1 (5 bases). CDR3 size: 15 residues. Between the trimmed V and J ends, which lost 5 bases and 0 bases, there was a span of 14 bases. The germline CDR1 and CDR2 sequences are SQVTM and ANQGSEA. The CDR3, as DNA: TGCAGCGTTAGGGTCAGGGATCTAGCCAAAAACATTCAGTACTTC. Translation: CSVRVRDLAKNIQYF.

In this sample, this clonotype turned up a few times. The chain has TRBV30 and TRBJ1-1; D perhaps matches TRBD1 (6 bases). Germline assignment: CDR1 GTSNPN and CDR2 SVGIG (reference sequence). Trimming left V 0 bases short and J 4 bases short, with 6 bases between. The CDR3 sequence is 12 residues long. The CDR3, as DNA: TGTGCCTGGAGTGTACAGGGCACTGAAGCTTTCTTT. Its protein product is CAWSVQGTEAFF.

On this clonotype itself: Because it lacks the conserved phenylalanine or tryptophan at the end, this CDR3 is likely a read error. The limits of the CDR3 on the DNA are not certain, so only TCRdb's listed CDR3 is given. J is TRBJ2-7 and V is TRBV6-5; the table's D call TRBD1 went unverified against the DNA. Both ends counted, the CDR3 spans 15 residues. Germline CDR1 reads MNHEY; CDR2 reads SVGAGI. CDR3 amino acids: CASSYGAGQVYEHYI.

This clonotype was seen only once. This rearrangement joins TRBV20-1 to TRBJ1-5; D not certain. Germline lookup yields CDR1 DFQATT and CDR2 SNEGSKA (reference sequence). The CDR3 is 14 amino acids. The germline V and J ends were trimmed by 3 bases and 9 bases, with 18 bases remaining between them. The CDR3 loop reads CSASISGDYRPQHF. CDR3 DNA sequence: TGCAGTGCTAGTATCTCAGGAGACTATCGGCCCCAGCATTTT.

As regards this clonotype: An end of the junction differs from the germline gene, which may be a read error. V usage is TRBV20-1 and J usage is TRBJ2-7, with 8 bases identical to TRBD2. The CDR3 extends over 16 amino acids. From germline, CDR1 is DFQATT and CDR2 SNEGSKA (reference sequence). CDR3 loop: CTARLSTRAGVHEQYF. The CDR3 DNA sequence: TGCACTGCTAGGCTCTCGACTAGAGCGGGGGTCCACGAGCAATACTTC.

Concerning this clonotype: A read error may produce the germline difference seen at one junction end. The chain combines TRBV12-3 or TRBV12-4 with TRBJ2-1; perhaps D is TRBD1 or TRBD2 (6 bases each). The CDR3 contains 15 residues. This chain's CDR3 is CAGRATGRVGGEQFF. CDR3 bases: TGTGCCGGCAGAGCGACAGGTCGGGTCGGGGGTGAGCAGTTCTTC.

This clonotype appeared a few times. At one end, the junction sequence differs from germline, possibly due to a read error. This CDR3 reads CTASSRGLAAFNEQFF. The CDR3 coding sequence is TGCACTGCTAGTAGTAGGGGACTAGCGGCGTTCAATGAGCAGTTCTTC. The rearrangement uses TRBV20-1 and TRBJ2-1; 11 positions match TRBD2. The CDR3 length is 16 residues. Germline V gives CDR1 DFQATT, CDR2 SNEGSKA (reference sequence).

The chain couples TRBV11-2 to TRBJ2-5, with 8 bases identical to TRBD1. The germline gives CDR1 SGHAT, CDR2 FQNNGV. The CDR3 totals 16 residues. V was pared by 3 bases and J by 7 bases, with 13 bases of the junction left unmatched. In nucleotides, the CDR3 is TGTGCCAGCAGCTTTACGACAGGGGTGGTGGGAGGGACCCAGTACTTC. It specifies CASSFTTGVVGGTQYF.

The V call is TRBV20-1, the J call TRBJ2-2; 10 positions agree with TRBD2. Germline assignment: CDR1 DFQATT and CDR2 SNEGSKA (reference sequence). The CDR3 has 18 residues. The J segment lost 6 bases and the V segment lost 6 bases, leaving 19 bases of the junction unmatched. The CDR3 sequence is CSAPPTQNQAGGPGELFF. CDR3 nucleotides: TGCAGTGCCCCCCCTACCCAAAACCAAGCGGGAGGGCCCGGGGAGCTGTTTTTT.

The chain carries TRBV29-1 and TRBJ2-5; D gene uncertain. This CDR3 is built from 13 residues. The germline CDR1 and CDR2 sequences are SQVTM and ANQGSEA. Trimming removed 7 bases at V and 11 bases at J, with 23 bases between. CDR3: CSASFYTQVTQYF. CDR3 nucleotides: TGCAGCGCTTCTTTCTACACCCAAGTGACACAGTACTTC. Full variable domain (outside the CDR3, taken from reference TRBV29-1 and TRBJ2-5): SAVISQKPSRDICQRGTSLTIQCQVDSQVTMMFWYRQQPGQSLTLIATANQGSEATYESGFVIDKFPISRPNLTFSTLTVSNMSPEDSSIYLCSASFYTQVTQYFGPGTRLLVL.

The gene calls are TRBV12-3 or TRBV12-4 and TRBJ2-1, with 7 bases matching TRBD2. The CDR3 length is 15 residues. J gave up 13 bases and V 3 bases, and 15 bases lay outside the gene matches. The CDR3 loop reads CASSFSQRDHSDQFF. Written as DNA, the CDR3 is TGTGCCAGCAGTTTCTCTCAGCGGGACCACAGTGACCAGTTCTTC.

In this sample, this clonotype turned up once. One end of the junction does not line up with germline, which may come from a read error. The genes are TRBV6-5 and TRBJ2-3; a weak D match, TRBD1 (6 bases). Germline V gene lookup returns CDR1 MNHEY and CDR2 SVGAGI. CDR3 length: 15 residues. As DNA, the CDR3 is TGTGCCAGCAGTTACTACGGCCCCAGGACAGATACGCAGTGTTTT. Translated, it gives CASSYYGPRTDTQCF.

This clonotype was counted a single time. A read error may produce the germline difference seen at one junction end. This CDR3 reads CASRPDRVSDTLYF. The CDR3 coding sequence is TGTGCGAGCAGACCGGACAGGGTATCAGATACGCTGTATTTT. The chain is built from TRBV6-1 and TRBJ2-3; 8 bases line up with TRBD1. CDR1 and CDR2 from the germline V gene are MNHNS and SASEGT. There are 14 residues in the CDR3.

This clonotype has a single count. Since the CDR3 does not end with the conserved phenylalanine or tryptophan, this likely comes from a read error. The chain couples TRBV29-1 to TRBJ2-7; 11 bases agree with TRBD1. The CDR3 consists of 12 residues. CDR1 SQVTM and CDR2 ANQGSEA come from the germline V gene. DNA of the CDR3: TGTAGCGTGGGGACAGGGGGATACGAGCAGTACTAC. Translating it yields CSVGTGGYEQYY.

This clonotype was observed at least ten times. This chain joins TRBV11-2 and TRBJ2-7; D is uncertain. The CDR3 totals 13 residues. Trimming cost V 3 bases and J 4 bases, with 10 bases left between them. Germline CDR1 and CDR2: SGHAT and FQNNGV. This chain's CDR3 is CASSLPSIYEQYF. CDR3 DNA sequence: TGTGCCAGCAGCTTGCCTAGTATTTACGAGCAGTACTTC.

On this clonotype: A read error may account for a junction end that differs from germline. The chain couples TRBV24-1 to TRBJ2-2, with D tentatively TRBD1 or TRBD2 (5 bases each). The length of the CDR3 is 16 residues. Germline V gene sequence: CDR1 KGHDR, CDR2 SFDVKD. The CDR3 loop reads CANSEMGTEKKGEMFF. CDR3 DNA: TGTGCCAACAGTGAAATGGGAACGGAGAAAAAAGGGGAGATGTTTTTT.